Listed below are T cell receptor beta chains from one sample, sequenced in a study of shared clonotypes between healthy human individuals. This table comes from immunoSEQ multiplex PCR, and its TCRdb copy is limited to in-frame clones, with some not included. The sample has 760,000 or so clones; about 96% are singletons. The material sequenced was naive CD8+ T cells sorted from blood. These receptors were collected from a man aged 30 to 39 in good health. Each CDR3 is given with its conserved first and last residue. D genes are given only for firm matches. Size values are once, few and many counts, or a class for expanded clones, and some rows have none.

v_gene	abundance	d_gene	j_gene	len	CDR3nt	CDR3aa
TRBV7-9	-	-	TRBJ2-5	14	TGTGCCAGCACCCAGACAGGTTTACAAGAGACCCAGTACTTC	CASTQTGLQETQYF
TRBV7-9	-	-	TRBJ2-7	12	TGTGCCAGCAGCCAGTCGCCCTACGAGCAGTACTTC	CASSQSPYEQYF
TRBV7-9	-	TRBD1	TRBJ2-1	15	TGTGCCAGCAGCTTAGGGGACAGGGGGGCTGATGAGCAGTTCTTC	CASSLGDRGADEQFF
TRBV11-2	-	TRBD1	TRBJ2-5	18	TGTGCCAGCAGCGACGGAACCGGACAGGGCCCTATCCAAGAGACCCAGTACTTC	CASSDGTGQGPIQETQYF
TRBV11-1	-	TRBD1	TRBJ2-7	13	TGTGCCAGCGAGGGACAGGGTGGCTACGAGCAGTACTTC	CASEGQGGYEQYF
TRBV28	-	-	TRBJ2-7	13	TGTGCCAGCAGTTCCTCCCCGTCCCACGAGCAGTACTTC	CASSSSPSHEQYF
TRBV4-1	-	-	TRBJ1-2	14	TGCGCCAGCAGCCTTAGGGGGGGGAACTATGGCTACACCTTC	CASSLRGGNYGYTF
TRBV9	-	-	TRBJ2-3	14	TGTGCCAGCAGCGTAGGGGCGGGGTTAGATACGCAGTATTTT	CASSVGAGLDTQYF
TRBV9	-	TRBD2	TRBJ2-1	17	TGTGCCAGCAGCGTTAACCCGCGGGAGAGTTTTAGCAATGAGCAGTTCTTC	CASSVNPRESFSNEQFF
TRBV5-6	-	-	TRBJ1-5	16	TGTGCCAGCAGCTCCTCTCTGGGGGTACTCCATCAGCCCCAGCATTTT	CASSSSLGVLHQPQHF
TRBV28	-	TRBD1	TRBJ1-2	15	TGTGCCAGCAGTCCAACAGGGGCCACCCTGGATGGCTACACCTTC	CASSPTGATLDGYTF
TRBV5-1	-	TRBD2	TRBJ2-1	14	TGCGCCAGCAGCGCACCCGGGACTAGCTTCGAGCAGTTCTTC	CASSAPGTSFEQFF
TRBV2	-	-	TRBJ1-1	14	TGTGCCAGCAGTGCTTCCACGGGGGGCACTGAAGCTTTCTTT	CASSASTGGTEAFF
TRBV9	-	-	TRBJ1-4	19	TGTGCCAGCAGCGTAGCCCCGACGAGGACATCTGCAACTAATGAAAAACTGTTTTTT	CASSVAPTRTSATNEKLFF
TRBV30	once	-	TRBJ1-2	11	TGTGCCTGGAGTAACAACTATGGCTACACCTTC	CAWSNNYGYTF
TRBV4-2	-	-	TRBJ2-3	21	TGTGCCAGCAGCCAAGATGGACCCTCATCTCTCCTAGCTGCCGAGGCAGATACGCAGTATTTT	CASSQDGPSSLLAAEADTQYF
TRBV27	-	-	TRBJ2-7	13	TGTGCCAGCTCCCTCCGGGTAACCTACGAGCAGTACTTC	CASSLRVTYEQYF
TRBV7-2	-	-	TRBJ2-7	14	TGTGCCAGCAGCCCGGAGGCCATAAGGGACGAGCAGTACTTC	CASSPEAIRDEQYF
TRBV10-3	-	-	TRBJ2-3	13	TGTGCCATCAGTGACGTAGGGGGGGATACGCAGTATTTT	CAISDVGGDTQYF
TRBV7-9	-	-	TRBJ1-4	16	TGTGCCAGCAGTCCATCCCCGGGGGACACTAATGAAAAACTGTTTTTT	CASSPSPGDTNEKLFF
TRBV5-5	-	-	TRBJ2-7	12	TGTGCCAGCAGCTTCGGCGGCTACGAGCAGTACTTC	CASSFGGYEQYF
TRBV7-9	-	TRBD1	TRBJ2-2	15	TGTGCCAGCCGACCGACAGGGCAAAACACCGGGGAGCTGTTTTTT	CASRPTGQNTGELFF
TRBV15	-	TRBD1	TRBJ2-4	15	TGTGCCACCAGCAGAGTAACAGGGGTTGAGGACATTCAGTACTTC	CATSRVTGVEDIQYF
TRBV7-9	-	-	TRBJ2-3	15	TGTGCCAGCAGCTTAGGGGGGACTGTAACAGATACGCAGTATTTT	CASSLGGTVTDTQYF
TRBV18	-	TRBD1	TRBJ1-2	16	TGTGCCAGCTCACCAGCGACAGGGAAAGTCGACTATGGCTACACCTTC	CASSPATGKVDYGYTF
TRBV9	-	-	TRBJ2-2	13	TGTGCCAGCAGCGCTCCCTCGGGAGGGGAGCTGTTTTTT	CASSAPSGGELFF
TRBV6-6	-	-	TRBJ2-3	14	TGTGCCAGCAGTTACTTGGCGAGCACAGATACGCAGTATTTT	CASSYLASTDTQYF
TRBV10-1	-	TRBD1	TRBJ2-5	14	TGCGCCAGCAGCCGGGACAGGTACCAAGAGACCCAGTACTTC	CASSRDRYQETQYF
TRBV5-8	-	-	TRBJ2-4	12	TGTGCCAGCAGCTTTAGGGACATGATTCAGTACTTC	CASSFRDMIQYF
TRBV6-5	-	-	TRBJ1-2	16	TGTGCCAGCAGTTACTCGAAGAGGTTTCCTAACTATGGCTACACCTTC	CASSYSKRFPNYGYTF
TRBV2	-	TRBD1	TRBJ2-2	14	TGTGCCAGCAACAGGGGGCTTGGTACCGGGGAGCTGTTTTTT	CASNRGLGTGELFF
TRBV29-1	-	TRBD1	TRBJ2-7	16	TGCAGCGTTGTCCTCGGACAGGGCCGGAATATCTACGAGCAGTACTTC	CSVVLGQGRNIYEQYF
TRBV14	-	-	TRBJ2-1	11	TGTGCCAGCAGCATAGCAGAAGAGCAGTTCTTC	CASSIAEEQFF